The 20 T cell receptor beta chains below all came from one sample that was sequenced in a study of human T cells and chemical hapten exposure. Extraction of total RNA was performed on unfractionated whole blood. A single record per CDR3 protein comes from TCRdb applying MiXCR to the 5' RACE reads. Among around 82,000 distinct CDR3 sequences listed, more than 7.5% were seen once. These receptor sequences come from a male donor in good health.

J is TRBJ1-1 and V is TRBV12-5, with 8 bases aligning to TRBD1. Germline V gives CDR1 LGHNT, CDR2 FRNRAP. Trimming cost V 4 bases and J 7 bases; bases outside gene matches: 8. The CDR3 has 14 residues. As DNA, the CDR3 is TGTGCTAGTGGTTCATCAGGGGGCGCGATTGAAGCTTTCTTT. Translation: CASGSSGGAIEAFF.

This clonotype showed up just a few times. V usage is TRBV7-9 and J usage is TRBJ2-7; TRBD1 aligns across 7 bases. This CDR3 contains 14 residues. The germline V gene has CDR1 SEHNR and CDR2 FQNEAQ (reference sequence). J was trimmed by 2 bases and V by 10 bases; bases with no gene match: 11. Written as DNA, the CDR3 is TGTGCCACCGGGCCGGGACAGACTACCTACGAGCAGTACTTC. Encoded protein: CATGPGQTTYEQYF.

This clonotype was seen more than once but under ten times. The rearrangement uses TRBV10-3 and TRBJ2-3; D gene uncertain. V lost 0 bases and J 3 bases, leaving 7 bases between the germline ends. CDR1 and CDR2 from the germline V gene are ENHRY and SYGVKD. The CDR3 has 14 amino acids. For the CDR3, the DNA is TGTGCCATCAGTGAGTCGTCCCCGACAGATACGCAGTATTTT. Translating it yields CAISESSPTDTQYF.

CDR3 DNA sequence: TGTGCCAGCTCACCGCCCGAAAAAAACACTGAAGCTTTCTTT. It yields the protein CASSPPEKNTEAFF. The chain combines TRBV18 with TRBJ1-1; no clear D. Trimming cost V 3 bases and J 2 bases, with 10 bases left between them. This CDR3 has 14 residues. Germline V gives CDR1 KGHSH, CDR2 LQKENI. Drawing the rest from reference TRBV18 and TRBJ1-1, the complete variable domain is NAGVMQNPRHLVRRRGQEARLRCSPMKGHSHVYWYRQLPEEGLKFMVYLQKENIIDESGMPKERFSAEFPKEGPSILRIQQVVRGDSAAYFCASSPPEKNTEAFFGQGTRLTVV.

This clonotype was detected ten times or more. The V gene is TRBV4-2, the J gene TRBJ1-1, with D possibly TRBD1 on 6 matching bases. Trimming shortened V by 0 bases and J by 2 bases, and 13 bases separated the two germline ends. Germline CDR1 LGHNA, CDR2 YNFKEQ. The CDR3 covers 16 residues. The CDR3 is CASSQELRTANTEAFF. In DNA form, the CDR3 reads TGTGCCAGCAGCCAAGAACTACGGACAGCCAACACTGAAGCTTTCTTT.

This clonotype was counted once. One end of the junction does not line up with germline, which may come from a read error. This sequence joins TRBV20-1 and TRBJ2-3, with D unresolved. CDR1 is DFQATT, CDR2 SNEGSKA, per germline (reference sequence). This CDR3 spans 13 amino acids. In DNA form, the CDR3 reads TGCAATGCTAGAGATGCGGTAACAGATACGCAGTATTTT. Protein: CNARDAVTDTQYF.

This clonotype has a count of ten or more. The rearrangement links TRBV7-8 to TRBJ1-2, with no clear D. Trimming took 2 bases from V and 0 from J, leaving 7 bases between them. Per germline, CDR1 SGHVS and CDR2 FQNEAQ. The CDR3 covers 14 residues. In DNA, the CDR3 is TGTGCCAGCAGCTTAACAGAAGCTAACTATGGCTACACCTTC. As protein: CASSLTEANYGYTF.

The sample holds many counts of this clonotype. The rearrangement uses TRBV5-1 and TRBJ2-7; the match to TRBD2 covers 8 bases. V dropped 0 bases and J dropped 6; count of bases not matched to a gene: 5. There are 14 residues in the CDR3. The germline V gene has CDR1 SGHRS and CDR2 YFSETQ. The CDR3 DNA reads TGCGCCAGCAGCTTGGACCGGGAGGGCGGCGAGCAGTACTTC. This sequence encodes CASSLDREGGEQYF.

This clonotype was counted a few times. The chain recombines TRBV5-1 with TRBJ1-2, with TRBD1 matching over 9 bases. V lost 0 bases, J lost 2 bases, and 5 bases stayed unmatched. Germline V lookup: CDR1 SGHRS, CDR2 YFSETQ. The CDR3 length is 16 residues. The CDR3 reads CASSLDGQGKNYGYTF. CDR3 nucleotides: TGCGCCAGCAGCTTGGACGGACAGGGGAAAAACTATGGCTACACCTTC.

This clonotype was observed a handful of times. DNA for the CDR3: TGCAGCGTCCAGGGGGCTCTACTACAAGAGACCCAGTACTTC. Amino acids: CSVQGALLQETQYF. V usage is TRBV29-1 and J usage is TRBJ2-5, with TRBD1 identical over 8 bases. The V segment lost 6 bases and the J segment 2 bases; nucleotides outside the gene matches: 8. The germline CDR1 and CDR2 sequences are SQVTM and ANQGSEA. This CDR3 region has 14 residues.

This clonotype was seen only a few times. The rearrangement joins TRBV3-1 to TRBJ2-7, with 12 bases aligning to TRBD2. Germline V gene data show CDR1 as LGHDT and CDR2 as YNNKEL (reference sequence). V gave up 4 bases and J gave up 2 bases; unmatched junction bases: 15. The length of the CDR3 is 19 residues. CDR3 DNA sequence: TGTGCCAGCAGCCGGGAAGGGCTAGCGGGAGGGCCGTTTGCCTACGAGCAGTACTTC. This sequence encodes CASSREGLAGGPFAYEQYF.

This clonotype was found many times. The chain links TRBV4-1 to TRBJ2-3; no firm D call. V lost 5 bases to trimming and J lost 0 bases, with 9 bases between them. From germline, CDR1 is MGHRA and CDR2 YSYEKL. CDR3 length equals 14 residues. Written as DNA, the CDR3 is TGCGCCAGCAGCTGGGCAACTAGCACAGATACGCAGTATTTT. It codes for CASSWATSTDTQYF.

The V call is TRBV12-5, the J call TRBJ1-2; 12 positions match TRBD1. V gave up 0 bases and J gave up 3 bases; unmatched junction bases: 8. Looked up from germline, CDR1 is LGHNT and CDR2 is FRNRAP. The CDR3 length is 18 residues. DNA for the CDR3: TGTGCTAGTGGTTTGGTTGGGACAGGGGGCCTCCCGGACTATGGCTACACCTTC. This translates into CASGLVGTGGLPDYGYTF.

This clonotype was counted a few times. The chain has TRBV7-9 and TRBJ1-2, with 11 bases aligning to TRBD1. CDR3 length: 14 amino acids. Germline CDR1 is SEHNR and CDR2 is FQNEAQ (reference sequence). The J segment lost 7 bases and the V segment lost 3 bases, leaving 4 bases of the junction unmatched. The CDR3 spells CASSFGQGASGYTF. In DNA, the CDR3 is TGTGCCAGCAGCTTCGGACAGGGGGCCTCTGGCTACACCTTC.

This clonotype was found a few times. This rearrangement joins TRBV7-2 to TRBJ2-3, with D uncertain. CDR1 is SGHTA, CDR2 FQGNSA, per germline. This CDR3 spans 14 amino acids. V was shortened by 7 bases and J by 2 bases, with 13 bases between the two germline ends. CDR3 sequence (DNA): TGTGCCAGCACCCTTTCGATGATCACAGATACGCAGTATTTT. Protein product: CASTLSMITDTQYF. Drawing the rest from reference TRBV7-2 and TRBJ2-3, the complete variable domain is GAGVSQSPSNKVTEKGKDVELRCDPISGHTALYWYRQSLGQGLEFLIYFQGNSAPDKSGLPSDRFSAERTGGSVSTLTIQRTQQEDSAVYLCASTLSMITDTQYFGPGTRLTVL.

This chain uses TRBV6-5 with TRBJ1-1; no clear D gene. Germline V lookup: CDR1 MNHEY, CDR2 SVGAGI. The CDR3 runs 13 residues. V gave up 1 base and J gave up 6 bases, with 9 bases separating them. The CDR3 here is CASSYYTDAEAFF. The CDR3 coding sequence is TGTGCCAGCAGTTACTATACGGACGCTGAAGCTTTCTTT.

This clonotype was counted at least ten times. The chain uses TRBV12-5 and TRBJ1-5; D call uncertain. V was shortened by 1 base and J by 4 bases, with 2 bases between the two germline ends. CDR1 LGHNT and CDR2 FRNRAP come from the germline V gene. The CDR3 has 12 residues. CDR3 region: CASGLGNQPQHF. DNA for the CDR3: TGTGCTAGTGGTTTGGGGAATCAGCCCCAGCATTTT.

This clonotype was observed a few times. The gene calls are TRBV2 and TRBJ1-1, with D perhaps matching TRBD1 (6 bases). This CDR3 has 15 residues. Germline assignment: CDR1 SNHLY and CDR2 FYNNEI. Trimming took off 2 bases at V and 1 base at J, with 11 bases between the two ends. This chain's CDR3 is CASSERLGANTEAFF. The CDR3 DNA is TGTGCCAGCAGTGAACGTCTGGGGGCGAACACTGAAGCTTTCTTT.

This clonotype turned up a few times. The J gene is TRBJ2-7, the V gene TRBV10-3; TRBD2 might be the D (6 bases). The CDR3 covers 13 residues. Germline loops: CDR1 ENHRY, CDR2 SYGVKD. With 8 bases removed from V and 6 bases from J, the gap between germline ends came to 17 bases. The CDR3: CAIGGTPSSEQYF. CDR3 sequence (DNA): TGTGCCATCGGGGGGACTCCCTCTTCCGAGCAGTACTTC.

This clonotype was recorded a few times. The gene calls are TRBV6-6 and TRBJ2-5; D gene ambiguous. The CDR3 consists of 13 residues. Deletions cut 6 bases from V and 4 bases from J, with 12 bases between. CDR1 is MNHNY, CDR2 SVGAGI, per germline (reference sequence). The CDR3 sequence is CASSLAPLETQYF. As DNA, the CDR3 is TGTGCCAGCAGCCTTGCTCCACTAGAGACCCAGTACTTC.